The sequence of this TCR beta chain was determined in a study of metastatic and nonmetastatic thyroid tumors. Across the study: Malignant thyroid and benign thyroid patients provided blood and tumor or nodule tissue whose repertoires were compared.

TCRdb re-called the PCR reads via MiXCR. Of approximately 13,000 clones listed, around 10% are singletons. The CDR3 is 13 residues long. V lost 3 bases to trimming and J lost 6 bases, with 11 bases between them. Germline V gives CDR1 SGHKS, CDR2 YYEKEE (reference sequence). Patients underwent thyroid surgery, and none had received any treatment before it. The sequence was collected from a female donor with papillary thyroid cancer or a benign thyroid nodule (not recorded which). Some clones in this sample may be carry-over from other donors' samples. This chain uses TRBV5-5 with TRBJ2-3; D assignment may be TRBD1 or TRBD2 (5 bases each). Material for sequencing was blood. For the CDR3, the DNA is TGTGCCAGCAGCTGGGGGAAAGGGGATACGCAGTATTTT. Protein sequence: CASSWGKGDTQYF.